This T cell receptor (beta chain) was sequenced during a study of control samples from healthy donors and cancer patients. Sequenced by immunoSEQ multiplex PCR; TCRdb stores in-frame clones only, minus some. Of roughly 190,000 clones in the sample, around 93% were seen once. Sequenced input: blood. This receptor was identified in a man aged 25-40 years in good health.

The CDR3 here is CASSLEIGNTEAFF. DNA for the CDR3: TGTGCCAGCAGCTTAGAGATAGGGAACACTGAAGCTTTCTTT. The rearrangement links TRBV7-2 to TRBJ1-1; no firm D call. The V end lost 1 base, the J end lost 1 base, and 7 bases lay between the germline ends. This CDR3 region has 14 residues. Germline V gene lookup returns CDR1 SGHTA and CDR2 FQGNSA.